This T cell receptor beta chain was retrieved from a study of cytomegalovirus exposure and HLA in healthy donors. General study findings and limits: Fewer than 200 TCR beta chains were listed as cytomegalovirus-associated. First-cohort TCR clusters were later found to tend to co-occur in the roughly 120 validation repertoires.

With respect to this clone: What it binds is not known.

The donors formed part of the approximately 130-subject validation cohort, distinct from the roughly 670-subject first cohort. Using immunoSEQ multiplex PCR, the repertoire was profiled, and TCRdb retains in-frame clones only, with some absent. The data hold roughly 120,000 clones, with about 84% observed a single time. The origin of this receptor is a woman aged 30 to 39 in good health and CMV-seronegative. The source material was PBMCs.

CDR3 sequence reads: CASSFRLAGGRSEQFF. CDR3 DNA sequence: TGTGCCAGCAGCTTCAGACTAGCGGGGGGGCGTAGTGAGCAGTTCTTC. The chain employs TRBV7-2 and TRBJ2-1; 14 nucleotides line up with TRBD2. In germline, CDR1 is SGHTA, CDR2 FQGNSA. The CDR3 runs to 16 residues. The trim removed 3 bases at V and 9 bases at J, leaving 7 bases unmatched.